Shown below are 8 T cell receptor beta chains from a single sample sequenced in a study of early T cells in non-severe SARS-CoV-2 infection. A single record per CDR3 protein comes from TCRdb applying MiXCR to the 5' RACE reads. The sample shows about 11,000 distinct CDR3 sequences, around 5% of them seen only once. Material for sequencing was whole blood. The source is an adult who was a healthcare worker with PCR-confirmed SARS-CoV-2 infection or an uninfected control (not recorded which).

This clonotype was seen at least ten times. The chain combines TRBV6-6 with TRBJ2-2; D is perhaps TRBD1 or TRBD2 (5 bases each). The CDR3 runs 14 residues. V was trimmed by 7 bases and J by 7 bases, leaving 16 bases between them. Germline CDR1 reads MNHNY; CDR2 reads SVGAGI (reference sequence). CDR3 DNA sequence: TGTGCCAGCAACTACATGACGGGGCACGGGGAGCTGTTTTTT. Its translation: CASNYMTGHGELFF.

V is TRBV4-2 and J is TRBJ2-7; D is unclear. The CDR3 is made up of 13 amino acids. The germline V and J ends were trimmed by 3 bases and 1 base, with 7 bases remaining between them. Germline lookup yields CDR1 LGHNA and CDR2 YNFKEQ. DNA for the CDR3: TGTGCCAGCAGCCACCGTACTTCCTACGAGCAGTACTTC. This translates into CASSHRTSYEQYF.

This clonotype occurred many times. This rearrangement joins TRBV15 to TRBJ1-1, with D unclear. CDR1 and CDR2 (germline): LNHNV, YYDKDF (reference sequence). V was pared by 1 base and J by 7 bases, with 10 bases between. This CDR3 region has 13 residues. CDR3 nucleotide sequence: TGTGCCACCAGCAGAGGAGGGAAAGGTGAAGCTTTCTTT. It is translated as CATSRGGKGEAFF.

This clonotype was seen a few times. J is TRBJ1-1 and V is TRBV29-1; D call uncertain. Germline CDR1 is SQVTM and CDR2 is ANQGSEA. This CDR3 is 13 amino acids long. Trimming took off 2 bases at V and 3 bases at J, with 10 bases between the two ends. The CDR3 nucleotides read TGCAGCGTTGAATTCGGTGTCGACACTGAAGCTTTCTTT. Its protein product is CSVEFGVDTEAFF.

This clonotype was seen ten or more times. This chain connects TRBV7-2 to TRBJ1-2; possibly TRBD1 for D (5 bases). Trimming took 5 bases from V and 4 from J, leaving 11 bases between them. The germline gives CDR1 SGHTA, CDR2 FQGNSA. The CDR3 runs 13 residues. The CDR3 nucleotides are TGTGCCAGCAGCCTAGAGACAGTCTATGGCTACACCTTC. Protein: CASSLETVYGYTF.

This clonotype occurred many times. V is TRBV4-1 and J is TRBJ2-7; 8 bases align to TRBD1. The germline V gene encodes CDR1 MGHRA and CDR2 YSYEKL. V was clipped by 3 bases and J by 3 bases; unmatched bases: 7. This CDR3 spans 15 amino acids. The DNA of the CDR3 is TGCGCCAGCAGCCAGGACAGGGATCCGTTCTACGAGCAGTACTTC. Amino acid sequence: CASSQDRDPFYEQYF.

This clonotype occurred many times. The chain has TRBV10-3 and TRBJ2-7; 12 nucleotides line up with TRBD2. V dropped 6 bases and J dropped 0; count of bases not matched to a gene: 9. Germline V gives CDR1 ENHRY, CDR2 SYGVKD. The CDR3 totals 17 residues. Here the CDR3 reads CAIRTSGGQTSSYEQYF. CDR3 sequence (DNA): TGTGCCATCAGGACTAGCGGGGGTCAAACCAGCTCCTACGAGCAGTACTTC.

This clonotype has a handful of counts. CDR3 in amino acids: CSATGADTMNTEAFF. CDR3 DNA sequence: TGCAGTGCTACAGGGGCAGATACCATGAACACTGAAGCTTTCTTT. The chain is built from TRBV20-1 and TRBJ1-1; a weak D match, TRBD1 (6 bases). This CDR3 has 15 residues. V lost 4 bases and J lost 0, with 15 bases in between. From germline, CDR1 is DFQATT and CDR2 SNEGSKA (reference sequence).